The 2 T cell receptor beta chains below all came from one sample that was sequenced in a study of identical twins (dated by TCRdb to the mid-2010s). The method behind the library was 5' RACE. Sequencer: Illumina HiSeq 2000. In-frame beta chains were kept once TCRdb had trimmed the public reads at Q25 with fastp and called clones with MiXCR. CDR3 protein duplicates are merged, each entry listing the most common genes and DNA. The sample profile shows hundreds of thousands of distinct CDR3 sequences; 6.1% of them were found once. The biggest ten clones account for 1.5% to 2% of the sample. The specimen sequenced was naive T cells sorted from blood. Explained via the paper, the cell subset or site label denotes: cells isolated with a human naive T-cell isolation kit. The receptors shown here come from a man between 18 and 29 years old in good health.

This clonotype was found many times. The chain combines TRBV20-1 with TRBJ1-1; D possibly corresponds to TRBD1 (6 bases). This CDR3 is built from 14 residues. V lost 1 base and J lost 10, with 19 bases in between. Germline V gives CDR1 DFQATT, CDR2 SNEGSKA (reference sequence). CDR3 DNA sequence: TGCAGTGCTAGAGTCGAAAGGGGGAAATTTGCAGCTTTCTTT. Encoded protein: CSARVERGKFAAFF.

This clonotype was picked up many times. This chain joins TRBV7-2 and TRBJ2-1; D is perhaps TRBD2 (5 bases). CDR1 is SGHTA and CDR2 is FQGNSA in the germline V gene. The V and J ends lost 4 bases and 9 bases respectively, with 10 bases between them. The CDR3 length is 12 residues. The CDR3 loop reads CASSSRGIEQFF. DNA for the CDR3: TGTGCCAGCAGCTCCCGAGGGATTGAGCAGTTCTTC.